This TCR beta chain was documented in a study of T cell responses to AZD1222 COVID-19 vaccine. As for the study in general: Pooling was applied to second doses at about 4 or about 12 weeks. Study outcomes and limitations: Reportedly, nearly half the spike-specific TCRs target unmutated variant regions. At baseline, just a handful of AZD1222 recipients tested seropositive. Dominant at 160-218 and 743-854, vaccine-associated CD4 TCRs also spanned spike.

The data were produced by immunoSEQ multiplex PCR, yet TCRdb's version contains in-frame clones alone and is incomplete. Here the sample spans under 150,000 clones, approximately 94% being singletons. V gave up 4 bases and J gave up 4 bases, with 20 bases separating them. Germline lookup yields CDR1 SGDLS and CDR2 YYNGEE. The CDR3 covers 16 residues. About this clone: Its antigen is undetermined.

The origin of this receptor is an adult in good health. The chain employs TRBV9 and TRBJ1-2; maybe TRBD1 (5 bases). Sequenced here: peripheral blood, sampled on day 0 of AZD1222 vaccination. The CDR3 DNA reads as TGTGCCAGCAGCACCCGTCTGGTGGGGGGGATCTATGGCTACACCTTC. Its protein product is CASSTRLVGGIYGYTF. Supplemented by reference TRBV9 and TRBJ1-2, the full variable domain reads DSGVTQTPKHLITATGQRVTLRCSPRSGDLSVYWYQQSLDQGLQFLIQYYNGEERAKGNILERFSAQQFPDLHSELNLSSLELGDSALYFCASSTRLVGGIYGYTFGSGTRLTVV.